The 31 T cell receptor beta chains given below trace back to one sample, sequenced in a study of early T cells in non-severe SARS-CoV-2 infection. Each CDR3 protein is one row after TCRdb ran MiXCR on the 5' RACE reads. This table has about 30,000 distinct CDR3 sequences, under 7.5% appearing once. The sequencing sample was made of whole blood. Receptors originate from an adult who was a healthcare worker with PCR-confirmed SARS-CoV-2 infection or an uninfected control (not recorded which).

This clonotype was recorded at least ten times. The chain links TRBV7-9 to TRBJ2-1; D unresolved. The CDR3 covers 13 residues. Germline CDR1 is SEHNR and CDR2 is FQNEAQ (reference sequence). Between the trimmed V and J ends, which lost 2 bases and 6 bases, there was a span of 8 bases. Here the CDR3 reads CASSLSARNEQFF. In DNA, the CDR3 is TGTGCCAGCAGCTTATCTGCCCGCAATGAGCAGTTCTTC.

Only a few counts were recorded for this clonotype. The chain combines TRBV7-2 with TRBJ2-5; TRBD2 aligns across 9 bases. The V and J ends lost 3 bases and 4 bases, in that order; junction bases with no gene match: 6. This CDR3 comprises 15 residues. Germline CDR1 is SGHTA and CDR2 is FQGNSA. CDR3 sequence (DNA): TGTGCCAGCAGCTTTCAGTCTAGCGGGGCAGAGACCCAGTACTTC. This encodes CASSFQSSGAETQYF. The full variable domain, with the rest looked up from reference TRBV7-2 and TRBJ2-5, is GAGVSQSPSNKVTEKGKDVELRCDPISGHTALYWYRQSLGQGLEFLIYFQGNSAPDKSGLPSDRFSAERTGGSVSTLTIQRTQQEDSAVYLCASSFQSSGAETQYFGPGTRLLVL.

This clonotype was counted ten times or more. The V gene is TRBV27, the J gene TRBJ1-5; D is possibly TRBD1 (5 bases). The V gene's germline CDR1 is MNHEY and CDR2 SMNVEV (reference sequence). V lost 5 bases to trimming and J lost 4 bases, with 12 bases between them. The CDR3 is 14 residues long. The CDR3 loop reads CASSQWGGNQPQHF. The CDR3 DNA sequence: TGTGCCAGCAGTCAATGGGGGGGTAATCAGCCCCAGCATTTT.

The sample holds many counts of this clonotype. The chain joins TRBV5-1 to TRBJ2-1; TRBD2 is a possible D gene (6 bases). In germline, CDR1 is SGHRS, CDR2 YFSETQ. The CDR3 consists of 14 residues. V was cut by 0 bases and J by 9 bases, with 13 bases left in between. For the CDR3, the DNA is TGCGCCAGCAGCTTGGTGTCTAGCGAAGGTGAGCAGTTCTTC. It codes for CASSLVSSEGEQFF.

Ten or more counts support this clonotype. The rearrangement links TRBV7-9 to TRBJ2-7; 10 bases align to TRBD2. Losses at the gene ends were 10 bases for V and 1 base for J; bases not matched to a gene: 7. Germline lookup yields CDR1 SEHNR and CDR2 FQNEAQ (reference sequence). This CDR3 contains 14 residues. CDR3 residues: CAIGSSGGSYEQYF. For the CDR3, the DNA is TGTGCCATCGGGTCTAGCGGGGGATCCTACGAGCAGTACTTC.

This clonotype was seen repeatedly, ten times or more. This sequence joins TRBV5-6 and TRBJ2-5; a weak D match, TRBD1 (6 bases). Germline V gene sequence: CDR1 SGHDT, CDR2 YYEEEE. The CDR3 sequence is 14 residues long. The V end lost 4 bases, the J end lost 5 bases, and 15 bases lay between the germline ends. The CDR3 bases are TGTGCCAGCAGCAAGACAGGTCCTGGGGAGACCCAGTACTTC. It translates to CASSKTGPGETQYF. The variable domain in full, completed from reference TRBV5-6 and TRBJ2-5, reads DAGVTQSPTHLIKTRGQQVTLRCSPKSGHDTVSWYQQALGQGPQFIFQYYEEEERQRGNFPDRFSGHQFPNYSSELNVNALLLGDSALYLCASSKTGPGETQYFGPGTRLLVL.

This clonotype is labeled medium-sized. The gene calls are TRBV20-1 and TRBJ2-1; D possibly uses TRBD1 or TRBD2 (5 bases each). CDR1 and CDR2 (germline): DFQATT, SNEGSKA (reference sequence). CDR3 length: 14 residues. Here the CDR3 reads CSVSGSPSYNEQFF. The CDR3 region has the DNA TGCAGCGTTTCAGGGAGCCCATCCTACAATGAGCAGTTCTTC.

There are a few counts of this clonotype. This chain joins TRBV29-1 and TRBJ2-1; D may be TRBD1 (6 bases). V gave up 6 bases and J gave up 7 bases, with 13 bases separating them. There are 12 residues in the CDR3. Per germline, CDR1 SQVTM and CDR2 ANQGSEA. CDR3 nucleotides: TGCAGCGTAGCCAGGGGATGGAATGAGCAGTTCTTC. It encodes CSVARGWNEQFF.

This chain joins TRBV18 and TRBJ1-1; 7 positions match TRBD1. This CDR3 region has 14 residues. Germline V gene data show CDR1 as KGHSH and CDR2 as LQKENI. V lost 6 bases and J lost 1; bases outside the gene matches: 5. CDR3 nucleotide sequence: TGTGCCAGCTCTCCGGACAGGCAGAACACTGAAGCTTTCTTT. This sequence encodes CASSPDRQNTEAFF.

At least ten counts were recorded for this clonotype. This chain joins TRBV7-6 and TRBJ2-2; D might be TRBD2 (7 bases). In germline, CDR1 is SGHVS, CDR2 FNYEAQ. This CDR3 is built from 18 residues. V gave up 5 bases and J gave up 6 bases, with 25 bases separating them. The CDR3 DNA sequence: TGTGCCAGCAGCCCCCTCGGGGAGGGGGACAACCCACCCGGGGAGCTGTTTTTT. Its protein product is CASSPLGEGDNPPGELFF. Using reference TRBV7-6 and TRBJ2-2 for the parts outside the CDR3, the full variable domain is GAGVSQSPRYKVTKRGQDVALRCDPISGHVSLYWYRQALGQGPEFLTYFNYEAQQDKSGLPNDRFSAERPEGSISTLTIQRTEQRDSAMYRCASSPLGEGDNPPGELFFGEGSRLTVL.

This clonotype has at least ten counts. The genes are TRBV4-3 and TRBJ1-5; no firm D call. CDR1 is LGHNA, CDR2 YSLEER, per germline. V was trimmed by 1 base and J by 0 bases, leaving 10 bases between them. CDR3 size: 16 residues. The CDR3 is CASSQVRQVSNQPQHF. CDR3 nucleotide sequence: TGCGCCAGCAGCCAAGTACGTCAGGTTAGCAATCAGCCCCAGCATTTT.

In its sample, this clonotype was seen many times. The gene calls are TRBV20-1 and TRBJ2-1; the match to TRBD2 covers 10 bases. This CDR3 is built from 15 residues. The junction had 8 bases not matched to a gene; V was cut back by 3 bases and J by 6 bases. Germline loops: CDR1 DFQATT, CDR2 SNEGSKA (reference sequence). CDR3 loop: CSASALAGAGNEQFF. CDR3 sequence (DNA): TGCAGTGCTAGTGCTCTAGCGGGAGCGGGCAATGAGCAGTTCTTC.

There are a few counts of this clonotype. V is TRBV30 and J is TRBJ1-1; unclear D gene. Trimming cost V 5 bases and J 1 base, with 14 bases left between them. This CDR3 comprises 14 residues. Looked up from germline, CDR1 is GTSNPN and CDR2 is SVGIG (reference sequence). CDR3 residues: CAWRAGRANTEAFF. The DNA of the CDR3 is TGTGCCTGGCGGGCCGGACGAGCGAACACTGAAGCTTTCTTT. Drawing the rest from reference TRBV30 and TRBJ1-1, the complete variable domain is SQTIHQWPATLVQPVGSPLSLECTVEGTSNPNLYWYRQAAGRGLQLLFYSVGIGQISSEVPQNLSASRPQDRQFILSSKKLLLSDSGFYLCAWRAGRANTEAFFGQGTRLTVV.

This clonotype was counted a few times. The rearrangement uses TRBV4-2 and TRBJ2-7, with D hard to call. The CDR3 is 14 residues long. Germline CDR1 and CDR2: LGHNA and YNFKEQ. V was clipped by 1 base and J by 3 bases, with 10 bases between them. DNA for the CDR3: TGTGCCAGCAGCCAAGGCAGTTCCCTCTACGAGCAGTACTTC. Its protein product is CASSQGSSLYEQYF.

At least ten counts were recorded for this clonotype. The chain has TRBV5-1 and TRBJ1-4; D not resolved. Trimming removed 4 bases from V and 3 bases from J, with 19 bases in between. Germline values: CDR1 SGHRS, CDR2 YFSETQ. There are 17 residues in the CDR3. CDR3 DNA: TGCGCCAGCAGCCAATCACCCTCAGACCGGGCTAATGAAAAACTGTTTTTT. This encodes CASSQSPSDRANEKLFF.

This clonotype occurred many times. J is TRBJ1-2 and V is TRBV7-2, with a possible D match to TRBD1 (5 bases). Germline CDR1 and CDR2: SGHTA and FQGNSA. The CDR3 length is 14 residues. The V gene lost 0 bases and the J gene lost 4 bases, with 9 bases spanning the gap. The CDR3 spells CASSLARQGYGYTF. The CDR3 DNA is TGTGCCAGCAGCTTAGCTCGGCAGGGCTATGGCTACACCTTC. The complete variable domain, with remaining parts taken from reference TRBV7-2 and TRBJ1-2, reads GAGVSQSPSNKVTEKGKDVELRCDPISGHTALYWYRQSLGQGLEFLIYFQGNSAPDKSGLPSDRFSAERTGGSVSTLTIQRTQQEDSAVYLCASSLARQGYGYTFGSGTRLTVV.

This clonotype was found many times. V is TRBV11-3 and J is TRBJ2-2; 11 positions agree with TRBD2. The germline gives CDR1 SGHNT, CDR2 YENEEA. V trimming: 5 bases; J trimming: 11 bases; junction bases outside the gene matches: 10. This CDR3 spans 15 amino acids. CDR3 DNA: TGTGCCAGCAGCAAGAAGTCTAGCGGGGGGCTCGAGCTGTTTTTT. Residues: CASSKKSSGGLELFF.

A few counts support this clonotype. This chain connects TRBV12-3 or TRBV12-4 to TRBJ2-1; tentative D call: TRBD2 (7 bases). The germline V and J ends were trimmed by 1 base and 5 bases, with 12 bases remaining between them. The CDR3 is 15 amino acids. The CDR3 bases are TGTGCCAGCAGTTTAGTGGGGGGGGCGCACAATGAGCAGTTCTTC. Translation: CASSLVGGAHNEQFF.

This clonotype was recorded many times. The chain couples TRBV6-2 or TRBV6-3 to TRBJ2-1, with 7 positions matching TRBD2. After removal of 2 bases from V and 12 bases from J, the junction contained 7 bases not matched to a gene. This CDR3 is 13 amino acids long. Germline V gene data show CDR1 as MNHEY and CDR2 as SVGEGT. The CDR3 bases are TGTGCCAGCAGTTACGGCGCGGGAGCCCCGCAGTTCTTC. It yields the protein CASSYGAGAPQFF.

This clonotype was seen at least ten times. This chain uses TRBV30 with TRBJ2-5; tentatively, D is TRBD2 (5 bases). Germline-derived CDR1 and CDR2 are GTSNPN and SVGIG (reference sequence). Between the trimmed V and J ends, which lost 0 bases and 0 bases, there was a span of 11 bases. The CDR3 is 15 residues long. CDR3 nucleotides: TGTGCCTGGAGTGTGGGCGGGCTGTACCAAGAGACCCAGTACTTC. It encodes CAWSVGGLYQETQYF.

This clonotype was recorded at least ten times. The rearrangement links TRBV18 to TRBJ2-1; TRBD1 aligns across 9 bases. Germline CDR1 is KGHSH and CDR2 is LQKENI. The CDR3 has 15 amino acids. J gave up 4 bases and V 4 bases, and 5 bases lay outside the gene matches. The CDR3 DNA sequence: TGTGCCAGCTCACAACAGGGGGCTAATTACAATGAGCAGTTCTTC. This encodes CASSQQGANYNEQFF.

In its sample, this clonotype was seen many times. The genes are TRBV18 and TRBJ1-2; D may be TRBD1 (5 bases). Germline assignment: CDR1 KGHSH and CDR2 LQKENI. Trimming took 0 bases from V and 5 from J, leaving 10 bases between them. The CDR3 consists of 14 residues. Here the CDR3 reads CASSPPGGVYGYTF. CDR3 bases: TGTGCCAGCTCACCACCGGGGGGAGTGTATGGCTACACCTTC.

The sample holds many counts of this clonotype. The CDR3 DNA reads as TGTGCCAGCAGTTCAGACGGTTACGAGCAGTACTTC. It specifies CASSSDGYEQYF. J is TRBJ2-7 and V is TRBV6-2 or TRBV6-3; D remains ambiguous. Trimming removed 4 bases at V and 4 bases at J, with 8 bases between. There are 12 residues in the CDR3. CDR1 and CDR2 from the germline V gene are MNHEY and SVGEGT.

Ten or more counts support this clonotype. The V gene is TRBV9, the J gene TRBJ1-1, with 7 bases fitting TRBD1. V lost 4 bases, J lost 1 base, and 4 bases stayed unmatched. This CDR3 has 14 amino acids. Germline V gives CDR1 SGDLS, CDR2 YYNGEE. The CDR3 loop is CASSLGQENTEAFF. Written as DNA, the CDR3 is TGTGCCAGCAGCTTAGGACAGGAGAACACTGAAGCTTTCTTT.

This clonotype qualifies as medium-sized. The CDR3 is CASGNGGFETQYF. CDR3 nucleotide sequence: TGTGCTAGTGGTAACGGAGGATTCGAGACCCAGTACTTC. The chain joins TRBV12-5 to TRBJ2-5, with D perhaps matching TRBD2 (5 bases). CDR3 length equals 13 residues. The ends were cut back, 5 bases at V and 5 bases at J, with 12 bases in the middle. The germline gives CDR1 LGHNT, CDR2 FRNRAP.

Many counts were recorded for this clonotype. The gene calls are TRBV7-9 and TRBJ1-1, with a possible D match to TRBD1 (5 bases). Trimming left V 4 bases short and J 1 base short, with 16 bases between. The CDR3 consists of 16 residues. Germline V CDR1 and CDR2: SEHNR, FQNEAQ (reference sequence). CDR3 protein: CASSYPRGGANTEAFF. For the CDR3, the DNA is TGTGCCAGCAGCTACCCCCGGGGAGGGGCGAACACTGAAGCTTTCTTT.

This clonotype was recorded at least ten times. The V and J genes are TRBV27 and TRBJ2-2; 7 bases fit TRBD1. Germline lookup yields CDR1 MNHEY and CDR2 SMNVEV (reference sequence). V was pared by 6 bases and J by 4 bases, with 8 bases of the junction left unmatched. This CDR3 is built from 15 residues. The CDR3 reads CASRPGDSITGELFF. CDR3 DNA: TGTGCCAGCAGGCCCGGGGACAGTATCACCGGGGAGCTGTTTTTT.

This clonotype was picked up many times. This rearrangement joins TRBV12-3 or TRBV12-4 to TRBJ2-1; either TRBD1 or TRBD2 may supply D (5 bases each). Between the trimmed V and J ends, which lost 1 base and 0 bases, there was a span of 7 bases. The CDR3 is made up of 15 amino acids. CDR3 DNA: TGTGCCAGCAGTTTAGAGGGGAGCTCCTACAATGAGCAGTTCTTC. It is translated as CASSLEGSSYNEQFF.

This clonotype was recorded at least ten times. V and J are TRBV19 and TRBJ1-4; no definite D call. The CDR3 runs to 13 residues. The V gene's germline CDR1 is LNHDA and CDR2 SQIVND (reference sequence). V was trimmed by 6 bases and J by 5 bases, leaving 10 bases between them. CDR3 sequence reads: CASRANRNEKLFF. The CDR3 DNA follows: TGTGCCAGTAGAGCGAACAGAAATGAAAAACTGTTTTTT.

This clonotype was found a few times. The chain carries TRBV6-5 and TRBJ1-1; no clear D gene. CDR3 size: 16 residues. The germline CDR1 and CDR2 sequences are MNHEY and SVGAGI. V lost 6 bases, J lost 6 bases, and 23 bases lay in between. CDR3 amino acids: CASSKEGGTLRAEAFF. DNA for the CDR3: TGTGCCAGCAGCAAAGAGGGAGGAACACTAAGGGCTGAAGCTTTCTTT.

The sample holds many counts of this clonotype. The V and J genes are TRBV27 and TRBJ2-7; D not resolved. CDR1 is MNHEY and CDR2 is SMNVEV in the germline V gene (reference sequence). V gave up 3 bases and J gave up 6 bases, with 15 bases separating them. The CDR3 runs 14 residues. The CDR3 DNA reads TGTGCCAGCAGTTTGTCCGGGTTCATCCCCGAGCAGTACTTC. Its translation is CASSLSGFIPEQYF.